The rows below give T cell receptor beta chains drawn from one sample of a study of shared T cell receptors in the human thymus. Some clones are missing from TCRdb's copy, which holds only in-frame ones; the method was immunoSEQ multiplex PCR. The repertoire holds over 450,000 clones, about four fifths seen once, with around 0.012% in the top ten. These data were likewise used in another study, on human thymus T cells.

The sample consisted of thymocytes. These receptors were obtained from a boy younger than two with a congenital heart defect. Each CDR3 is given with its conserved first and last residue. D genes are given only for firm matches. Expanded clones are given a class, and other clones once, few, many or no size at all.

clone_size j_call d_call v_call cdr3_aa cdr3_nt
once TRBJ1-2 . TRBV6-6 CASSYDAGNLNYGYTF TGTGCCAGCAGTTATGATGCAGGGAACCTTAACTATGGCTACACCTTC
. TRBJ2-7 TRBD2 TRBV5-4 CASSFGTSGAYEQYF TGTGCCAGCAGCTTCGGGACTAGCGGAGCCTACGAGCAGTACTTC
once TRBJ2-3 . TRBV6-1 CASSEPTRDTQYF TGTGCCAGCAGTGAACCAACCAGGGATACGCAGTATTTT
. TRBJ1-4 . TRBV28 CASSASVGLDNEKLFF TGTGCCAGCAGTGCTAGTGTGGGACTGGATAATGAAAAACTGTTTTTT
. TRBJ2-7 TRBD1 TRBV6-1 CASSEGLRDRGYEQYF TGTGCCAGCAGTGAAGGCCTCCGGGACAGGGGCTACGAGCAGTACTTC
. TRBJ1-1 . TRBV27 CASSFEGRGRGNTEAFF TGTGCCAGCAGTTTCGAAGGGCGAGGGAGGGGAAACACTGAAGCTTTCTTT
few TRBJ2-7 . TRBV9 CASSGGLAGEQYF TGTGCCAGCAGCGGAGGACTGGCGGGGGAGCAGTACTTC
few TRBJ2-1 TRBD2 TRBV4-2 CASSQGPREGNEQFF TGTGCCAGCAGCCAAGGACCCAGGGAGGGCAATGAGCAGTTCTTC
. TRBJ2-2 . TRBV11-2 CASSGKGVSTGELFF TGTGCCAGCAGCGGCAAGGGGGTGAGCACCGGGGAGCTGTTTTTT
once TRBJ2-3 TRBD2 TRBV7-2 CASSLPGTSARTDTQYF TGTGCCAGCAGCTTACCTGGGACTAGCGCTCGCACAGATACGCAGTATTTT
. TRBJ1-5 . TRBV19 CASSIVGRARQPQHF TGTGCCAGTAGTATAGTTGGCAGGGCGAGACAGCCCCAGCATTTT
. TRBJ2-1 TRBD2 TRBV30 CAWSGPQAGDVNEQFF TGTGCCTGGAGTGGTCCTCAAGCGGGAGACGTCAATGAGCAGTTCTTC
. TRBJ2-7 TRBD2 TRBV27 CASSFSGRAREQYF TGTGCCAGCAGTTTCAGCGGGAGGGCTAGGGAGCAGTACTTC
. TRBJ2-3 . TRBV10-3 CAISRGSTDTQYF TGTGCCATCAGTAGGGGTAGCACAGATACGCAGTATTTT
once TRBJ2-1 TRBD2 TRBV14 CASSQGAGDSHYNEQFF TGTGCCAGCAGCCAAGGAGCGGGAGATTCCCACTACAATGAGCAGTTCTTC
. TRBJ2-7 TRBD2 TRBV11-3 CASSPPSGDYLSYEQYF TGTGCCAGCAGCCCCCCGAGTGGGGACTACCTCTCCTACGAGCAGTACTTC
. TRBJ2-5 TRBD1 TRBV2 CASRGRTGEEETQYF TGTGCCAGCAGAGGTAGGACAGGGGAAGAAGAGACCCAGTACTTC
. TRBJ2-5 TRBD2 TRBV30 CAWSRLAGEFETQYF TGTGCCTGGAGCCGACTAGCGGGAGAGTTCGAGACCCAGTACTTC
. TRBJ1-1 . TRBV13 CASSRGNTEAFF TGTGCCAGCAGCAGGGGGAACACTGAAGCTTTCTTT
. TRBJ2-1 . TRBV2 CASPRTLAGNNEQFF TGTGCCAGCCCTAGGACTCTAGCCGGAAACAATGAGCAGTTCTTC
. TRBJ2-1 . TRBV9 CASSPGPWGQNEQFF TGTGCCAGCAGCCCAGGCCCCTGGGGGCAGAATGAGCAGTTCTTC
. TRBJ1-1 TRBD1 TRBV11-2 CASSLSTGQVNTEAFF TGTGCCAGCAGCCTATCGACTGGACAGGTGAACACTGAAGCTTTCTTT
. TRBJ1-1 . TRBV14 CASSQAGAYTEAFF TGTGCCAGCAGCCAAGCAGGGGCGTACACTGAAGCTTTCTTT
. TRBJ2-7 . TRBV30 CAWMTRGAPYEQYF TGTGCCTGGATGACTAGAGGGGCACCCTACGAGCAGTACTTC
few TRBJ2-7 TRBD2 TRBV5-6 CASSLGAREGSYEQYF TGTGCCAGCAGCTTGGGGGCCCGGGAGGGGTCCTACGAGCAGTACTTC
. TRBJ2-3 TRBD2 TRBV2 CASRRTSGVDDTQYF TGTGCCAGCAGGAGGACTAGCGGGGTCGATGATACGCAGTATTTT
few TRBJ2-7 TRBD1 TRBV12-5 CASGRTGKYEQYF TGTGCTAGTGGGAGGACAGGGAAGTACGAGCAGTACTTC
. TRBJ2-7 TRBD2 TRBV30 CAWSINPLAGGTYEQYF TGTGCCTGGAGTATCAACCCACTAGCGGGAGGCACCTACGAGCAGTACTTC
once TRBJ2-7 . TRBV28 CASSTRTDYEQYF TGTGCCAGCAGTACCAGGACAGACTACGAGCAGTACTTC
. TRBJ1-2 TRBD1 TRBV19 CASSPGQGNYGYTF TGTGCCAGTAGTCCGGGACAGGGGAACTATGGCTACACCTTC
. TRBJ2-7 TRBD1 TRBV7-9 CASSLTGTGTGHEEQYF TGTGCCAGCAGCTTAACGGGAACCGGGACAGGGCATGAAGAGCAGTACTTC
. TRBJ2-7 TRBD2 TRBV15 CATSRGLAGDSYEQYF TGTGCCACCAGCAGGGGACTAGCGGGAGATTCCTACGAGCAGTACTTC
. TRBJ1-2 TRBD1 TRBV5-4 CASSAPDRGPGYTF TGTGCCAGCAGCGCACCCGACAGGGGCCCTGGCTACACCTTC
. TRBJ2-7 . TRBV19 CASRPVRGSYEQYF TGTGCCAGTAGGCCAGTTAGGGGCTCCTACGAGCAGTACTTC
. TRBJ2-3 TRBD2 TRBV18 CASSPPQTSGNTDTQYF TGTGCCAGCTCCCCGCCCCAGACTAGCGGGAACACAGATACGCAGTATTTT
. TRBJ2-7 TRBD2 TRBV28 CASNLPPGASTSGVGEQYF TGTGCCAGCAATTTGCCCCCGGGGGCCTCTACTAGCGGGGTCGGGGAGCAGTACTTC
. TRBJ2-7 TRBD1 TRBV30 CAWGTEPYEQYF TGTGCCTGGGGGACAGAGCCCTACGAGCAGTACTTC
. TRBJ1-2 . TRBV5-6 CASSGLTGPNYGYTF TGTGCCAGCAGCGGACTGACAGGACCTAACTATGGCTACACCTTC
. TRBJ1-5 . TRBV6-5 CASSYARYRDNQPQHF TGTGCCAGCAGTTACGCCAGGTACAGGGACAATCAGCCCCAGCATTTT
. TRBJ2-3 . TRBV5-1 CASSLERLSTDTQYF TGCGCCAGCAGCTTGGAAAGACTTAGCACAGATACGCAGTATTTT
. TRBJ2-5 TRBD2 TRBV5-6 CASSWGGETQYF TGTGCCAGCAGTTGGGGGGGGGAGACCCAGTACTTC
few TRBJ2-3 TRBD2 TRBV27 CASRGRLAGGPVTDTQYF TGTGCCAGCAGAGGGCGGCTAGCGGGAGGGCCGGTGACAGATACGCAGTATTTT
. TRBJ1-1 TRBD1 TRBV27 CASSPTGNTEAFF TGTGCCAGCTCCCCGACAGGGAATACTGAAGCTTTCTTT
. TRBJ2-7 TRBD1 TRBV28 CASSSPGTGDEQYF TGTGCCAGCAGTTCCCCCGGGACAGGGGATGAGCAGTACTTC
. TRBJ2-7 TRBD2 TRBV30 CAGPSGRAFCYEQYF TGTGCCGGACCTAGCGGGAGGGCCTTTTGCTACGAGCAGTACTTC
. TRBJ2-1 . TRBV14 CASSQEGLDNEQFF TGTGCCAGCAGCCAAGAGGGCCTGGACAATGAGCAGTTCTTC
. TRBJ2-1 . TRBV27 CASSLGGPGYNEQFF TGTGCCAGCAGTTTGGGTGGGCCTGGATACAATGAGCAGTTCTTC
. TRBJ2-4 TRBD1 TRBV29-1 CSVEYRQGLKNIQYF TGCAGCGTTGAGTACAGACAGGGATTAAAAAACATTCAGTACTTC
. TRBJ1-2 . TRBV4-3 CASSQGKRGNGYTF TGCGCCAGCAGCCAAGGGAAGCGGGGCAATGGCTACACCTTC
. TRBJ2-7 . TRBV9 CASSVELAEIYEQYF TGTGCCAGCAGCGTAGAATTGGCGGAGATCTACGAGCAGTACTTC
. TRBJ1-5 . TRBV4-1 CASSPSQGSNQPQHF TGCGCCAGCAGCCCGTCGCAGGGTAGCAATCAGCCCCAGCATTTT